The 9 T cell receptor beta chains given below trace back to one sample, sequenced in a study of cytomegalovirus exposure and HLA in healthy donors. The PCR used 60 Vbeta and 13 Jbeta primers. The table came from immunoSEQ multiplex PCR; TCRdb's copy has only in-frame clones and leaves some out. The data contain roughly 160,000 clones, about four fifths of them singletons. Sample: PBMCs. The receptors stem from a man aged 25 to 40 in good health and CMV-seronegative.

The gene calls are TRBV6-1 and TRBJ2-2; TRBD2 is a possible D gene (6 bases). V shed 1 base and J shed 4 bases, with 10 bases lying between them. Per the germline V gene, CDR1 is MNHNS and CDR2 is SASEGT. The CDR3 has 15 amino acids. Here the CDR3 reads CASSEEEGGTGELFF. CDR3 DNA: TGTGCCAGCAGTGAAGAGGAGGGAGGCACCGGGGAGCTGTTTTTT.

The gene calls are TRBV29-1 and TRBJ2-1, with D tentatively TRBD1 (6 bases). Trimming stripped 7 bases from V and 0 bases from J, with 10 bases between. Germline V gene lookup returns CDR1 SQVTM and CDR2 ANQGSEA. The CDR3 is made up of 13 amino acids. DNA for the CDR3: TGCAGCGCTGGACAGTCCTCCTACAATGAGCAGTTCTTC. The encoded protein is CSAGQSSYNEQFF.

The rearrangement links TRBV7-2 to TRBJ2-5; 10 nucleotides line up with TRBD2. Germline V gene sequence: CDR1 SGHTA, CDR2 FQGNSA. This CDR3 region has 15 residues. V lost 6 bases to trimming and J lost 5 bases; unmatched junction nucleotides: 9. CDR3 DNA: TGTGCCAGCAGGTCACTAGCGGGGTTAGCGGAGACCCAGTACTTC. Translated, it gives CASRSLAGLAETQYF.

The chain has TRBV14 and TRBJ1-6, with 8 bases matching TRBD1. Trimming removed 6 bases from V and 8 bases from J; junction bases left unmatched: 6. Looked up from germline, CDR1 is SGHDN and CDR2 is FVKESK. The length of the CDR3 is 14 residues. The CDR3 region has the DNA TGTGCCAGCAGTCGGACAGGGCGGTATTCACCCCTCCACTTT. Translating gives CASSRTGRYSPLHF.

The CDR3 nucleotides are TGTGCCTGGAGTTTAGGGGGAGCCAAAAACATTCAGTACTTC. Its translation is CAWSLGGAKNIQYF. The chain links TRBV30 to TRBJ2-4; D perhaps matches TRBD1 (6 bases). Trimming shortened V by 2 bases and J by 0 bases, and 8 bases separated the two germline ends. The length of the CDR3 is 14 residues. Germline lookup yields CDR1 GTSNPN and CDR2 SVGIG (reference sequence).

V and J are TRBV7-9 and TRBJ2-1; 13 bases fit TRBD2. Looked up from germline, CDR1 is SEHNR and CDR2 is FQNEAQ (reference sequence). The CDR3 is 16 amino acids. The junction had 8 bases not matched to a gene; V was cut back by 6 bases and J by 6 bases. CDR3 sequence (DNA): TGTGCCAGCAGTTCCCTAACTAGCGGGGGGGCCAATGAGCAGTTCTTC. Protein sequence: CASSSLTSGGANEQFF.

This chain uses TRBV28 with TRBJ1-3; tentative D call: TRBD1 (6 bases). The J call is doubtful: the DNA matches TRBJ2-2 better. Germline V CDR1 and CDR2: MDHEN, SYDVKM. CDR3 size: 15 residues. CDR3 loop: CASSFLQGNTGELFF. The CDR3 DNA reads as TGTGCCAGCAGTTTCTTACAGGGGAACACCGGGGAGCTGTTTTTT.

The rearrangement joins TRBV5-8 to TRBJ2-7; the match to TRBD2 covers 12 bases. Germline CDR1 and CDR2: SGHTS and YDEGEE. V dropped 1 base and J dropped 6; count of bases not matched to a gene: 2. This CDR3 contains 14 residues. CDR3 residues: CASSLTSGRIEQYF. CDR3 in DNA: TGTGCCAGCAGCTTGACTAGCGGGAGGATCGAGCAGTACTTC.

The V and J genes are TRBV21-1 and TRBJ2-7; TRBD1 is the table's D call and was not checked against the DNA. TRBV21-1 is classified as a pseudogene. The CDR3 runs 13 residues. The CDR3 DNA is TGTGCCATATGGACAGGGAACTCCTACGAGCAGTACTTC. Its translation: CAIWTGNSYEQYF.